Each of the 8 T cell receptor beta chains below was sequenced from the same sample in a study of blood T cells in healthy people across ages. The second PCR ran about 6 to 12 cycles with a sample-barcoded 5' primer and J-beta primers. One entry per CDR3 protein, called by TCRdb with MiXCR from the 5' RACE reads. The repertoire has approximately 360,000 distinct CDR3 sequences, 45% to 65% of them found once; the top ten carry 51%. The specimen was blood. Receptors originate from a man in his 60s in good health.

The gene calls are TRBV21-1 and TRBJ2-3; whether TRBD1, the table's D call, matches the DNA was not checked. TRBV21-1 is described as a pseudogene. The CDR3 spans 16 residues. Written as DNA, the CDR3 is TGTGCCAGCAGCAAATCCCCCGGGACAGGGAGCGATACGCAGTATTTT. It codes for CASSKSPGTGSDTQYF.

This clonotype was counted between two and nine times. The chain carries TRBV4-3 and TRBJ2-1; 9 nucleotides align to TRBD2. J gave up 6 bases and V 0 bases, and 12 bases lay outside the gene matches. The CDR3 has 18 residues. Germline V gene lookup returns CDR1 LGHNA and CDR2 YSLEER. Here the CDR3 reads CASSQDNRGLAGINEQFF. The CDR3 bases are TGCGCCAGCAGCCAAGATAATCGCGGGCTAGCGGGGATCAATGAGCAGTTCTTC.

This clonotype showed up just a few times. The CDR3 sequence is CSARDEDGREGEQYF. CDR3 bases: TGCAGTGCTAGAGATGAGGACGGGAGGGAGGGTGAGCAGTACTTC. V gene TRBV20-1 combines with J gene TRBJ2-4; TRBD2 aligns across 8 bases. The germline CDR1 and CDR2 sequences are DFQATT and SNEGSKA (reference sequence). The CDR3 loop spans 15 amino acids. V shed 0 bases, J shed 13 bases, and the junction held 14 bases outside the gene matches.

V is TRBV29-1 and J is TRBJ2-6; D unresolved. The CDR3 totals 16 residues. The germline gives CDR1 SQVTM, CDR2 ANQGSEA. Trimming took 7 bases from V and 0 from J, leaving 16 bases between them. This CDR3 reads CSALMVWGSGANVLTF. In DNA form, the CDR3 reads TGCAGCGCGTTGATGGTGTGGGGCTCTGGGGCCAACGTCCTGACTTTC.

This clonotype was detected only a few times. The rearrangement uses TRBV29-1 and TRBJ2-7; D not resolved. Germline V gene data show CDR1 as SQVTM and CDR2 as ANQGSEA. The CDR3 consists of 15 residues. The V and J ends lost 1 base and 3 bases respectively, with 16 bases between them. The CDR3 region has the DNA TGCAGCGTTGAAGGGAGAACAGAAAACAGCTACGAGCAGTACTTC. This sequence encodes CSVEGRTENSYEQYF.

This clonotype was seen a few times. The chain joins TRBV14 to TRBJ2-7; TRBD1 matches at 12 bases. From germline, CDR1 is SGHDN and CDR2 FVKESK. This CDR3 is built from 15 residues. The J segment lost 7 bases and the V segment lost 1 base, leaving 5 bases of the junction unmatched. CDR3 sequence: CASSQGGTGGREQYF. The CDR3 coding sequence is TGTGCCAGCAGCCAAGGTGGGACAGGGGGCCGAGAGCAGTACTTC.

This clonotype was seen at least ten times. The gene calls are TRBV29-1 and TRBJ2-1; TRBD2 aligns across 7 bases. J gave up 0 bases and V 7 bases, and 9 bases lay outside the gene matches. The germline CDR1 and CDR2 sequences are SQVTM and ANQGSEA. There are 15 residues in the CDR3. CDR3 loop: CSAGGEHISYNEQFF. DNA for the CDR3: TGCAGCGCTGGGGGGGAGCATATCTCCTACAATGAGCAGTTCTTC.

The table lists this clonotype with a few counts. The V and J genes are TRBV12-3 or TRBV12-4 and TRBJ2-1; 9 nucleotides match TRBD1. CDR3 length: 14 residues. Losses at the gene ends were 6 bases for V and 8 bases for J; bases not matched to a gene: 8. CDR3 in amino acids: CASRLRTGDYEQFF. DNA of the CDR3: TGTGCCAGCAGGTTGCGGACAGGGGATTATGAGCAGTTCTTC.